A single sample is the source of the 10 T cell receptor beta chains below, sequenced in a study of T cell responses to AZD1222 COVID-19 vaccine. The table came from immunoSEQ multiplex PCR; TCRdb's copy has only in-frame clones and leaves some out. The table has around 110,000 clones, 80% to 95% seen once. The sample was peripheral blood, taken 28 days after the second AZD1222 dose. These receptors all come from an adult who received the AZD1222 COVID-19 vaccine.

V usage is TRBV2 and J usage is TRBJ1-1; the D is unclear. The germline CDR1 and CDR2 sequences are SNHLY and FYNNEI. V dropped 1 base and J dropped 10 bases, with 7 bases sitting between them. The CDR3 contains 11 residues. For the CDR3, the DNA is TGTGCCAGCAGTGAAGAGTGGGGAGCTTTCTTT. As protein: CASSEEWGAFF.

The chain has TRBV19 and TRBJ2-1; no firm D call. Germline values: CDR1 LNHDA, CDR2 SQIVND (reference sequence). V lost 3 bases, J lost 4 bases, and 13 bases lay in between. There are 15 residues in the CDR3. The CDR3 DNA is TGTGCCAGTAGTATCGCGGACGGTGCTTACAATGAGCAGTTCTTC. Its translation is CASSIADGAYNEQFF.

This chain uses TRBV14 with TRBJ2-5; D may be TRBD1 or TRBD2 (5 bases each). From germline, CDR1 is SGHDN and CDR2 FVKESK. The CDR3 is 13 amino acids. The germline V and J ends were trimmed by 6 bases and 7 bases, with 15 bases remaining between them. DNA of the CDR3: TGTGCCAGCAGTCGTGGAGGTGGGGCGACCCAGTACTTC. It yields the protein CASSRGGGATQYF.

The rearrangement joins TRBV15 to TRBJ1-2; D is ambiguous. The length of the CDR3 is 13 residues. Trimming stripped 1 base from V and 8 bases from J, with 11 bases between. CDR1 is LNHNV, CDR2 YYDKDF, per germline (reference sequence). The CDR3 is CATSRGGEHGYTF. Here the CDR3 DNA reads TGTGCCACCAGCAGAGGAGGAGAGCACGGCTACACCTTC. The full variable domain, with the rest looked up from reference TRBV15 and TRBJ1-2, is DAMVIQNPRYQVTQFGKPVTLSCSQTLNHNVMYWYQQKSSQAPKLLFHYYDKDFNNEADTPDNFQSRRPNTSFCFLDIRSPGLGDTAMYLCATSRGGEHGYTFGSGTRLTVV.

The chain employs TRBV2 and TRBJ2-5; perhaps TRBD2 as D (5 bases). Trimming left V 6 bases short and J 4 bases short, with 12 bases between. The CDR3 sequence is 13 residues long. Germline V gives CDR1 SNHLY, CDR2 FYNNEI. CDR3 region: CASSGPEGETQYF. Written as DNA, the CDR3 is TGTGCCAGCAGCGGACCCGAGGGAGAGACCCAGTACTTC.

The V call is TRBV7-3, the J call TRBJ2-2; possibly TRBD1 for D (6 bases). V was trimmed by 5 bases and J by 6 bases, leaving 13 bases between them. This CDR3 has 14 amino acids. Germline CDR1 reads SGHTA; CDR2 reads FQGTGA. The CDR3 DNA reads TGTGCCAGCAGCGACCAAAGGGGGTCCGGGGAGCTGTTTTTT. This encodes CASSDQRGSGELFF.

V gene TRBV3-1 (or the pseudogene TRBV3-2) combines with J gene TRBJ2-1; D tentatively reads TRBD1 or TRBD2 (7 bases each). The germline CDR1 and CDR2 sequences are LGHDT and YNNKEL (reference sequence). Trimming took off 0 bases at V and 10 bases at J, with 16 bases between the two ends. There are 15 residues in the CDR3. CDR3 sequence: CASSQDQGGPREQFF. The CDR3 DNA reads as TGTGCCAGCAGCCAAGACCAGGGGGGGCCGAGGGAGCAGTTCTTC.

The chain carries TRBV19 and TRBJ1-4; D remains ambiguous. The CDR3 loop spans 14 amino acids. Trimming took off 3 bases at V and 4 bases at J, with 9 bases between the two ends. Germline V CDR1 and CDR2: LNHDA, SQIVND (reference sequence). The CDR3 sequence: CASSMTGDNEKLFF. CDR3 DNA sequence: TGTGCCAGTAGTATGACGGGTGATAATGAAAAACTGTTTTTT.

This sequence joins TRBV19 and TRBJ2-7; 11 bases map to TRBD1. The junction had 4 bases not matched to a gene; V was cut back by 5 bases and J by 4 bases. Germline V gene lookup returns CDR1 LNHDA and CDR2 SQIVND (reference sequence). The CDR3 covers 14 residues. CDR3 residues: CASSGGQGVYEQYF. The CDR3 nucleotides are TGTGCCAGTAGTGGGGGACAGGGGGTTTACGAGCAGTACTTC.

The chain carries TRBV10-3 and TRBJ2-1; weak D call: TRBD1 (5 bases). CDR1 and CDR2 from the germline V gene are ENHRY and SYGVKD. The CDR3 length is 12 residues. V was shortened by 7 bases and J by 5 bases, with 9 bases between the two germline ends. Here the CDR3 reads CAIKEGDNEQFF. CDR3 bases: TGTGCCATCAAGGAAGGGGACAATGAGCAGTTCTTC.